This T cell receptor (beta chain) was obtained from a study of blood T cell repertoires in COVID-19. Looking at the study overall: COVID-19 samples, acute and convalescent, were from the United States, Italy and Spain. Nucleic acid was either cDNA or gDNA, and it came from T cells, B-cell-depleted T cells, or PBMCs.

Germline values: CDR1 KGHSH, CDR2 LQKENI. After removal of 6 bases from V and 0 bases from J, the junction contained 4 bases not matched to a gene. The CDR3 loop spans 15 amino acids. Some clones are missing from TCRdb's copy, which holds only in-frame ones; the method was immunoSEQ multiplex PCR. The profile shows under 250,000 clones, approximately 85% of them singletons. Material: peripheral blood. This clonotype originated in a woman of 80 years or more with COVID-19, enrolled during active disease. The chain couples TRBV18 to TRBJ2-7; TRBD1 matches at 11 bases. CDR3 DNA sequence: TGTGCCAGCTCCCGAGGGACAGGGGGCTCCTACGAGCAGTACTTC. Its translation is CASSRGTGGSYEQYF.